This T cell receptor (beta chain) comes out of a study of cytomegalovirus exposure and HLA in healthy donors. Regarding the study as a whole: Another analysis was done later, and it associated approximately 18,000 TCR beta sequences with HLA alleles at 0.05 false discovery rate. Analyses of presence/absence relied on an assumption of roughly uniform sequencing depth across donors.

This CDR3 contains 14 residues. V lost 3 bases to trimming and J lost 6 bases, with 13 bases between them. In germline, CDR1 is LGHNA, CDR2 YNFKEQ. The PCR was carried out with 60 Vbeta primers and 13 Jbeta primers. The repertoire was sequenced with immunoSEQ multiplex PCR; TCRdb's copy has only in-frame clones and lacks some. The data hold some 160,000 clones, with 65% to 80% observed a single time. This clone was detected a few times. Its specificity is unknown. The specimen was PBMCs. This chain links TRBV4-2 with TRBJ2-3; D call uncertain. The receptor was derived from a woman in her twenties or thirties in good health and CMV-seronegative. The CDR3 nucleotides are TGTGCCAGCAGCCAGGGCAGCCCCGACGATACGCAGTATTTT. It specifies CASSQGSPDDTQYF.